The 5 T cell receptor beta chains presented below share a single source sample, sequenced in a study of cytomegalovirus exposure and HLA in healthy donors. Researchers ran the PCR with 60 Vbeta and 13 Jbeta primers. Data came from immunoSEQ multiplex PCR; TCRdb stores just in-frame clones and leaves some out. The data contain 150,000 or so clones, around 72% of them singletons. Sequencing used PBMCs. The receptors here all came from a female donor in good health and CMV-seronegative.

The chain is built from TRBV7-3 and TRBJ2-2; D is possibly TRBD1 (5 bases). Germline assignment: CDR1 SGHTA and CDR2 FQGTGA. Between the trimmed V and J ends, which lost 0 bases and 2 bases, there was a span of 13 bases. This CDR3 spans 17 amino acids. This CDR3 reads CASSLTAAGKNTGELFF. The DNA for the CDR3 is TGTGCCAGCAGCTTAACGGCGGCAGGGAAAAACACCGGGGAGCTGTTTTTT.

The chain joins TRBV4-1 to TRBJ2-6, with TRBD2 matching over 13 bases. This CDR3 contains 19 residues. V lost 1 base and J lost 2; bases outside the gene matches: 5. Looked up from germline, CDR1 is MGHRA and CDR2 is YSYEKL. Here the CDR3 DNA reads TGCGCCAGCAGCCAAGCCTCGGGGACTAGCGGGGCTGGGGCCAACGTCCTGACTTTC. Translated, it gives CASSQASGTSGAGANVLTF.

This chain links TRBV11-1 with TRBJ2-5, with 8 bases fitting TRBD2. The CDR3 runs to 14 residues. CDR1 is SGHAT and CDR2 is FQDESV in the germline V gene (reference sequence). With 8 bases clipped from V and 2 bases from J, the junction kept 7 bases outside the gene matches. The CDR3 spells CASGPGTRQETQYF. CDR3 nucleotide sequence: TGTGCCAGCGGCCCCGGGACTAGACAAGAGACCCAGTACTTC.

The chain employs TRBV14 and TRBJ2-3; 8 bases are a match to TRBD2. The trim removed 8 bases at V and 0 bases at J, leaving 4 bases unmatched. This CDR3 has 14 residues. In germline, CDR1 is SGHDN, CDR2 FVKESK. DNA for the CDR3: TGTGCCAGCGCTCGGGGGGGAAGCACAGATACGCAGTATTTT. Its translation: CASARGGSTDTQYF. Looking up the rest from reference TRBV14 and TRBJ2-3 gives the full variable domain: EAGVTQFPSHSVIEKGQTVTLRCDPISGHDNLYWYRRVMGKEIKFLLHFVKESKQDESGMPNNRFLAERTGGTYSTLKVQPAELEDSGVYFCASARGGSTDTQYFGPGTRLTVL.

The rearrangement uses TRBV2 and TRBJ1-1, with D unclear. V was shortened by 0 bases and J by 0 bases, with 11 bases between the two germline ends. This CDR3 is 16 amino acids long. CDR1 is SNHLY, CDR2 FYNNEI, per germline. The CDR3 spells CASSEAPGNVNTEAFF. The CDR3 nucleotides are TGTGCCAGCAGTGAAGCGCCGGGGAATGTGAACACTGAAGCTTTCTTT.